Below, 30 T cell receptor beta chains from the same sample are listed, as sequenced in a study of T cell repertoires in aging, cancer and after chemotherapy (dated by TCRdb to between 2019 and 2020). TCR beta rearrangements were amplified from genomic DNA extracted from peripheral blood rather than from sorted cells or RNA. TCRdb names Illumina MiSeq as the instrument used. Rearranged TRB sequences spanning V, D and J segments were amplified by multiplex touch-down PCR using a mixed TRB-A/B primer pool. TCRdb applied fastp at Q25 and MiXCR to the public reads, then kept only in-frame beta chains. When rows share a CDR3 protein, they turn into one entry using the most common DNA and genes. The sample includes under 7,500 distinct CDR3 sequences, with roughly 29% observed a single time. Jointly, the top ten make up less than 4% of the sample. The sample comprised blood. Receptor source: a human donor in good health.

This clonotype is medium-sized. The chain combines TRBV7-9 with TRBJ2-3, with no clear D. The CDR3 sequence is 17 residues long. Trimming left V 1 base short and J 2 bases short, with 16 bases between. Germline CDR1 and CDR2: SEHNR and FQNEAQ (reference sequence). CDR3 sequence reads: CASSLEPLLYLTDTQYF. CDR3 nucleotides: TGTGCCAGCAGCTTAGAGCCGCTGCTATATCTCACAGATACGCAGTATTTT.

Of note for this clonotype: A read error is possible here, since a much larger clone lies one base away. The rearrangement uses TRBV27 and TRBJ2-3; 8 bases are a match to TRBD2. CDR1 and CDR2 (germline): MNHEY, SMNVEV (reference sequence). The CDR3 has 16 residues. CDR3 sequence: CASSTPTSASTDAQYF. CDR3 in DNA: TGTGCCAGCAGTACTCCGACTAGCGCAAGCACAGATGCGCAGTATTTT.

This clonotype has only a few counts. The rearrangement uses TRBV6-6 and TRBJ2-3; D remains ambiguous. This CDR3 contains 14 residues. CDR1 MNHNY and CDR2 SVGAGI come from the germline V gene (reference sequence). Trimming pared 0 bases from V and 3 bases from J, leaving 7 bases between. CDR3 sequence (DNA): TGTGCCAGCAGTTACTCAATGGCTACAGATACGCAGTATTTT. Translated: CASSYSMATDTQYF.

This clonotype showed up just a few times. This chain links TRBV5-1 with TRBJ2-6, with D possibly being TRBD2 (5 bases). CDR1 is SGHRS, CDR2 YFSETQ, per germline. V gave up 4 bases and J gave up 4 bases, with 15 bases separating them. CDR3 length: 16 amino acids. The CDR3 DNA is TGCGCCAGCAGCCCCCGGGATGTATCAGGGGCCAACGTCCTGACTTTC. It codes for CASSPRDVSGANVLTF.

The chain is built from TRBV20-1 and TRBJ2-1; 9 bases map to TRBD2. The CDR3 contains 16 residues. From germline, CDR1 is DFQATT and CDR2 SNEGSKA (reference sequence). Trimming cost V 3 bases and J 9 bases; bases outside gene matches: 15. The CDR3 reads CSASLPELAGEVEQFF. The DNA for the CDR3 is TGCAGTGCTAGCCTCCCGGAGTTAGCGGGGGAAGTTGAGCAGTTCTTC.

On this clonotype itself: This may be a read error, as it is one base from a much larger clone. The V and J genes are TRBV6-5 and TRBJ1-1; no firm D call. CDR1 and CDR2 (germline): MNHEY, SVGAGI. This CDR3 is 16 amino acids long. Trimming removed 2 bases from V and 0 bases from J, with 13 bases in between. The CDR3 DNA sequence: TGTGCCAGCAGTTACGCGCGACTGACAATGAACACTGAAGCTTTCTTT. Protein: CASSYARLTMNTEAFF.

In its sample, this clonotype was seen a few times. The gene calls are TRBV5-1 and TRBJ1-6, with D perhaps TRBD1 (5 bases). Germline values: CDR1 SGHRS, CDR2 YFSETQ. Trimming shortened V by 4 bases and J by 8 bases, and 16 bases separated the two germline ends. This CDR3 comprises 15 residues. The CDR3 DNA sequence: TGCGCCAGCAGCCCCGGGACGGAGGGATATTCACCCCTCCACTTT. It codes for CASSPGTEGYSPLHF.

In this sample, this clonotype is medium-sized (0.01 to 0.1%). CDR3 amino acids: CASSFLSNTGELFF. CDR3 DNA: TGTGCCAGCAGCTTCCTAAGTAACACCGGGGAGCTGTTTTTT. The chain couples TRBV11-2 to TRBJ2-2, with no clear D. The CDR3 is made up of 14 amino acids. Trimming removed 3 bases at V and 2 bases at J, with 7 bases between. Germline-derived CDR1 and CDR2 are SGHAT and FQNNGV.

As for this clonotype: This may come from a read error, since a much larger clone is one base off. The chain links TRBV20-1 to TRBJ2-7, with TRBD2 matching over 7 bases. The germline V gene encodes CDR1 DFQATT and CDR2 SNEGSKA (reference sequence). The CDR3 runs to 14 residues. The V and J ends lost 0 bases and 5 bases, in that order; junction bases with no gene match: 7. DNA for the CDR3: TGCAGTGCTAGAGATAGTGCGGGAGCCAACGAGCAGTACTTC. Encoded protein: CSARDSAGANEQYF.

V gene TRBV9 combines with J gene TRBJ2-3, with 11 bases identical to TRBD2. Germline V gene lookup returns CDR1 SGDLS and CDR2 YYNGEE. After removal of 2 bases from V and 2 bases from J, the junction contained 4 bases not matched to a gene. The CDR3 length is 16 residues. This chain's CDR3 is CASSVLAGGSTDTQYF. CDR3 DNA sequence: TGTGCCAGCAGCGTGCTAGCGGGAGGATCCACAGATACGCAGTATTTT. Supplemented by reference TRBV9 and TRBJ2-3, the full variable domain reads DSGVTQTPKHLITATGQRVTLRCSPRSGDLSVYWYQQSLDQGLQFLIQYYNGEERAKGNILERFSAQQFPDLHSELNLSSLELGDSALYFCASSVLAGGSTDTQYFGPGTRLTVL.

This clonotype ranks as medium-sized (0.01 to 0.1%). The chain links TRBV20-1 to TRBJ2-2; tentatively, D is TRBD2 (6 bases). Trimming removed 3 bases at V and 2 bases at J, with 13 bases between. Germline V gene data show CDR1 as DFQATT and CDR2 as SNEGSKA (reference sequence). The CDR3 runs to 15 residues. The CDR3 loop is CSASQTGTNTGELFF. DNA for the CDR3: TGCAGTGCTAGCCAAACCGGGACTAACACCGGGGAGCTGTTTTTT.

This clonotype was detected only a few times. Its ends do not fully match the called genes, so a read error is possible. This sequence joins TRBV7-7 and TRBJ2-5, with D maybe TRBD2 (6 bases). Germline V CDR1 and CDR2: SSHAT, FNYEAQ (reference sequence). The CDR3 covers 12 residues. The CDR3 DNA follows: TGTGCCAGCAGCTTAGATATCGGGGGTTTAAGCTTC. Its translation: CASSLDIGGLSF.

The table lists this clonotype with a few counts. The V call is TRBV6-5, the J call TRBJ2-3; D is ambiguous. The CDR3 has 16 amino acids. Per germline, CDR1 MNHEY and CDR2 SVGAGI. V dropped 6 bases and J dropped 1 base, with 17 bases sitting between them. The CDR3 reads CASRPLSYARTDTQYF. CDR3 bases: TGTGCCAGCAGACCCCTAAGTTATGCCCGCACAGATACGCAGTATTTT.

The CDR3 is CASRARVEQYF. Here the CDR3 DNA reads TGTGCCAGCAGGGCCAGGGTCGAGCAGTACTTC. The chain recombines TRBV6-5 with TRBJ2-7; perhaps TRBD1 as D (5 bases). CDR1 and CDR2 from the germline V gene are MNHEY and SVGAGI. Trimming pared 6 bases from V and 6 bases from J, leaving 9 bases between. The CDR3 is 11 amino acids.

The genes are TRBV12-3 or TRBV12-4 and TRBJ1-4; 8 bases line up with TRBD1. The CDR3 extends over 15 amino acids. With 5 bases clipped from V and 4 bases from J, the junction kept 6 bases outside the gene matches. CDR3 nucleotides: TGTGCCAGCAGTCCCGCAGGGGGCCTTAATGAAAAACTGTTTTTT. It codes for CASSPAGGLNEKLFF.

By share, this clonotype counts as medium-sized. This chain connects TRBV12-3 or TRBV12-4 to TRBJ1-2, with D unclear. The CDR3 is 17 residues long. V gave up 0 bases and J gave up 1 base, with 15 bases separating them. The DNA of the CDR3 is TGTGCCAGCAGTTTAGCTCACGGAACCCGGGGTAACTATGGCTACACCTTC. Its translation is CASSLAHGTRGNYGYTF.

This clonotype was seen more than once but under ten times. The V and J genes are TRBV12-3 or TRBV12-4 and TRBJ2-3; 8 bases match TRBD2. This CDR3 has 14 amino acids. Trimming removed 3 bases from V and 3 bases from J; junction bases left unmatched: 2. The chain's CDR3 is CASSLGLVTDTQYF. The CDR3 bases are TGTGCCAGCAGTTTGGGACTAGTAACAGATACGCAGTATTTT.

This clonotype is deemed medium-sized (0.01 to 0.1%). This chain links TRBV20-1 with TRBJ1-2, with 8 bases fitting TRBD1. Germline CDR1 DFQATT, CDR2 SNEGSKA (reference sequence). Trimming removed 6 bases from V and 8 bases from J; junction bases left unmatched: 14. This CDR3 has 14 amino acids. The CDR3 spells CSAEGPRGRGGYTF. The CDR3 DNA is TGCAGTGCAGAGGGTCCCAGGGGGCGAGGAGGCTACACCTTC.

By sample fraction, this clonotype is medium-sized. The chain is built from TRBV19 and TRBJ2-6; D might be TRBD2 (6 bases). CDR1 LNHDA and CDR2 SQIVND come from the germline V gene (reference sequence). V dropped 5 bases and J dropped 1 base, with 21 bases sitting between them. The CDR3 length is 19 residues. CDR3 region: CASSPSAVGLSSGANVLTF. The CDR3 DNA is TGTGCCAGTAGTCCTAGCGCTGTAGGGTTATCGTCTGGGGCCAACGTCCTGACTTTC.

This clonotype was detected only a few times. The rearrangement links TRBV12-3 or TRBV12-4 to TRBJ2-5; no clear D gene. The CDR3 contains 13 residues. V was shortened by 3 bases and J by 0 bases, with 5 bases between the two germline ends. The CDR3 is CASSFSYQETQYF. CDR3 bases: TGTGCCAGCAGTTTTTCCTACCAAGAGACCCAGTACTTC.

The genes are TRBV11-3 and TRBJ2-1; TRBD2 aligns across 10 bases. Trimming removed 8 bases from V and 5 bases from J; junction bases left unmatched: 12. This CDR3 is built from 16 residues. Germline-derived CDR1 and CDR2 are SGHNT and YENEEA. CDR3 sequence: CASAARPLAGNNEQFF. The CDR3 coding sequence is TGTGCCAGCGCCGCCCGCCCACTAGCGGGAAACAATGAGCAGTTCTTC.

As DNA, the CDR3 is TGTGCCAGTCAAAGGGATAGCGGGCTTAGCACAGATACGCAGTATTTT. It codes for CASQRDSGLSTDTQYF. The chain uses TRBV9 and TRBJ2-3; the match to TRBD2 covers 7 bases. V dropped 8 bases and J dropped 0; count of bases not matched to a gene: 12. Germline V gene lookup returns CDR1 SGDLS and CDR2 YYNGEE. This CDR3 contains 16 residues.

This clonotype was seen more than once but under ten times. J is TRBJ2-3 and V is TRBV20-1; D is unclear. The CDR3 consists of 17 residues. V was cut by 0 bases and J by 6 bases, with 22 bases left in between. Germline V gives CDR1 DFQATT, CDR2 SNEGSKA (reference sequence). The CDR3 DNA reads TGCAGTGCTAGAGATCTTGTCAGAGTCATACCTGTTGATACGCAGTATTTT. This codes for CSARDLVRVIPVDTQYF.

By its share, this clonotype is medium-sized. The chain employs TRBV27 and TRBJ2-1; D ambiguous. The germline gives CDR1 MNHEY, CDR2 SMNVEV (reference sequence). This CDR3 is 16 amino acids long. Deletions cut 0 bases from V and 1 base from J, with 10 bases between. The CDR3 bases are TGTGCCAGCAGTTTATCATGGCTAGGGTCCTACAATGAGCAGTTCTTC. It translates to CASSLSWLGSYNEQFF.

Judged by abundance, this clonotype is medium-sized. The V and J genes are TRBV13 and TRBJ1-1; no clear D. The V gene's germline CDR1 is PRHDT and CDR2 FYEKMQ (reference sequence). The CDR3 runs 12 residues. Trimming took 0 bases from V and 1 from J, leaving 0 bases between them. As DNA, the CDR3 is TGTGCCAGCAGCTTAGGGAACACTGAAGCTTTCTTT. Translation: CASSLGNTEAFF.

This chain joins TRBV11-2 and TRBJ2-1, with D possibly being TRBD2 (6 bases). CDR1 is SGHAT and CDR2 is FQNNGV in the germline V gene. The length of the CDR3 is 15 residues. V gave up 5 bases and J gave up 4 bases, with 15 bases separating them. The CDR3 region is CASSPGVAEYNEQFF. CDR3 in DNA: TGTGCCAGCAGCCCCGGAGTAGCGGAGTACAATGAGCAGTTCTTC. The variable domain in full, completed from reference TRBV11-2 and TRBJ2-1, reads EAGVAQSPRYKIIEKRQSVAFWCNPISGHATLYWYQQILGQGPKLLIQFQNNGVVDDSQLPKDRFSAERLKGVDSTLKIQPAKLEDSAVYLCASSPGVAEYNEQFFGPGTRLTVL.

In its sample, this clonotype is medium-sized. This rearrangement joins TRBV29-1 to TRBJ2-1; 8 bases agree with TRBD2. CDR1 and CDR2 (germline): SQVTM, ANQGSEA. V trimming: 4 bases; J trimming: 7 bases; junction bases outside the gene matches: 6. The CDR3 is made up of 13 amino acids. The CDR3 here is CSVARGEGNEQFF. The CDR3, as DNA: TGCAGCGTTGCGCGGGGGGAGGGTAATGAGCAGTTCTTC.

The rearrangement links TRBV5-1 to TRBJ2-3; maybe TRBD2 (6 bases). V lost 3 bases to trimming and J lost 1 base, with 18 bases between them. The CDR3 is 17 amino acids. CDR1 is SGHRS and CDR2 is YFSETQ in the germline V gene. The CDR3 is CASSSRSPGGGTDTQYF. CDR3 nucleotide sequence: TGCGCCAGCAGCTCCCGTTCCCCTGGAGGGGGCACAGATACGCAGTATTTT.

This clonotype ranks as medium-sized. The gene calls are TRBV30 and TRBJ2-7; 7 bases agree with TRBD1. The CDR3 covers 13 residues. V gave up 2 bases and J gave up 7 bases; unmatched junction bases: 8. The germline CDR1 and CDR2 sequences are GTSNPN and SVGIG (reference sequence). CDR3 sequence reads: CAWSPGTVGEQYF. The CDR3 DNA follows: TGTGCCTGGAGTCCGGGGACAGTGGGTGAGCAGTACTTC.

A single count supports this clonotype. A much bigger clone sits one base away, suggesting this may be a read error. The chain is built from TRBV20-1 and TRBJ2-7; a weak D match, TRBD1 (6 bases). V lost 3 bases and J 3 bases, leaving 18 bases between the germline ends. The CDR3 has 15 amino acids. CDR1 is DFQATT and CDR2 is SNEGSKA in the germline V gene (reference sequence). The DNA for the CDR3 is TGCAGTGCTAGTGGGGGAAGTTTGACAGGCTACGAGCAGTACGTC. Encoded protein: CSASGGSLTGYEQYV.